This TCR beta chain was obtained from a study of tumor and adjacent non-tumor tissue in lung cancer. Across the study: Patients comprised 12 adenocarcinoma, a couple of squamous cell carcinoma and 1 small cell lung cancer. The patients, 10 men and several women, were about 30 to 85 with stage I to III disease.

RNA was extracted from bulk tissue without any cell sorting. Distant lung tissue was collected more than 3 cm away from the tumor edge. V lost 2 bases and J lost 10, with 14 bases in between. The CDR3 is made up of 13 amino acids. From germline, CDR1 is MDHEN and CDR2 SYDVKM. This clonotype was seen at least ten times. The library came from three nested PCR rounds adapted from ARM-PCR protocols. TCRdb called the multiplex PCR reads again in MiXCR, with one record for every CDR3 protein. The sample shows over 100,000 distinct CDR3 sequences, about 63% of them seen only once. This chain joins TRBV28 and TRBJ1-1; TRBD1 is a possible D gene (5 bases). The sample comprised distant non-tumor lung tissue. The TCR originated in a man aged 55 to 69 with non-small cell lung cancer. The CDR3 bases are TGTGCCAGCAGTTTAAGAGGGGCACAGGTAGCTTTCTTT. Protein sequence: CASSLRGAQVAFF.